This T cell receptor beta chain is from a study of shared clonotypes between healthy human individuals. The study's findings and limits: Sampling used blood alone; tissue repertoires probably differ.

Here immunoSEQ multiplex PCR was the method, and the copy in TCRdb shows in-frame clones only, minus some. The sample includes roughly 2,500,000 clones, more than 85% of them seen just once. Donors had no recently reported acute infections or vaccinations and were HIV-negative. A word on this clone: Its antigen is undetermined.

Germline lookup yields CDR1 MNHNY and CDR2 SVGAGI (reference sequence). V lost 0 bases, J lost 11 bases, and 7 bases stayed unmatched. This CDR3 has 13 amino acids. The receptor was isolated from a man between 18 and 35 years old in good health. Some clones in this sample may be carry-over from other donors' samples. The chain links TRBV6-6 to TRBJ2-7; 7 bases match TRBD1. Sequencing was done on a sample of naive CD4+ T cells from PBMCs. Subset reported: CD45RA+ positively selected. DNA of the CDR3: TGTGCCAGCAGTTACTCCGACAGGGCTGGGGAGTACTTC. Its translation is CASSYSDRAGEYF.